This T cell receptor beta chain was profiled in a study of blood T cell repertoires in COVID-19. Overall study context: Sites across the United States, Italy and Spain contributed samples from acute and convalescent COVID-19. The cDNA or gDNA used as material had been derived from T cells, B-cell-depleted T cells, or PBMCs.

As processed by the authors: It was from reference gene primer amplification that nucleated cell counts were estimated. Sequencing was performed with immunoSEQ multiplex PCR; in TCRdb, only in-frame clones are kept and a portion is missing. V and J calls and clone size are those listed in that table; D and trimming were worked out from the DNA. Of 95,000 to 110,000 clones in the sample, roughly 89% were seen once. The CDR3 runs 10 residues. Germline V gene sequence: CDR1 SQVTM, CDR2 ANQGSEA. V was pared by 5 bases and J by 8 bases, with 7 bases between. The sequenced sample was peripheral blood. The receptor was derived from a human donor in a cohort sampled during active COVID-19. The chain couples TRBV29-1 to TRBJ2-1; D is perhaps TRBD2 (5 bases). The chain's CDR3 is CSVKRDEQFF. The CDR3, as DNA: TGCAGCGTTAAGAGGGATGAGCAGTTCTTC.